This entry features one T cell receptor (beta chain) sequence. This CDR3 has 13 amino acids. In germline, CDR1 is SGHAT, CDR2 FQNNGV. V gave up 5 bases and J gave up 7 bases, with 12 bases separating them. These data are taken from a study of blood T cell repertoires in COVID-19. The assay was immunoSEQ multiplex PCR, and TCRdb's table has in-frame clones only and misses some. The sample contains approximately 150,000 clones, just under 85% of which appear only once. The source of this sequence is a woman at least 80 years old with COVID-19, enrolled during active disease. The sample comprised peripheral blood. V gene TRBV11-2 combines with J gene TRBJ1-5; D gene unclear. This chain's CDR3 is CASSPRASQPQHF. The CDR3 DNA follows: TGTGCCAGCAGCCCAAGAGCGAGCCAGCCCCAGCATTTT.